These T cell receptor beta chains were read from a single sample in a study of TIL therapy for anti-PD-1-resistant metastatic lung cancer. Sequenced by immunoSEQ multiplex PCR; TCRdb stores in-frame clones only, minus some. The sample consists of tens of thousands of clones, over 65% of them appearing once. This specimen was tumor tissue, taken at baseline. These receptor sequences come from a person between 25 and 80 years old with non-small cell lung cancer. CDR3s include the opening cysteine and the closing phenylalanine or tryptophan. A D gene is named only where the DNA matches it firmly. For some rows the clone size is stated as once, few or many, or as a class when expanded; others skip it.

TRBV6-6,TRBJ2-7,TRBD2,.,CASRTGGGFYEQYF,TGTGCCAGCAGAACGGGAGGGGGATTTTACGAGCAGTACTTC
TRBV4-2,TRBJ1-2,TRBD1,.,CASSQESTGGGYGYTF,TGTGCCAGCAGCCAAGAGTCGACAGGGGGCGGCTATGGCTACACCTTC
TRBV28,TRBJ2-5,.,.,CASSRSDFRETQYF,TGTGCCAGCAGCCGCTCAGACTTTCGGGAGACCCAGTACTTC
TRBV6-1,TRBJ1-2,.,.,CASSEAWGITF,TGTGCCAGCAGTGAAGCTTGGGGTATCACCTTC
TRBV4-1,TRBJ1-3,.,.,CASSQEIRAAGNTIYF,TGCGCCAGCAGCCAAGAGATCCGAGCGGCTGGAAACACCATATATTTT
TRBV5-1,TRBJ2-1,TRBD2,once,CASSGTSGRPYNEQFF,TGCGCCAGCAGCGGCACAAGCGGGAGACCATACAATGAGCAGTTCTTC
TRBV10-3,TRBJ1-5,.,.,CAISESGGAQPQHF,TGTGCCATCAGTGAGTCGGGTGGAGCGCAGCCCCAGCATTTT
TRBV6-5,TRBJ1-2,.,.,CASTPLGGERGYTF,TGTGCCAGCACCCCCCTCGGGGGGGAACGCGGCTACACCTTC
TRBV6-6,TRBJ2-1,TRBD1,once,CASSYVTGGSPNEQFF,TGTGCCAGCAGTTACGTTACAGGGGGCTCTCCCAATGAGCAGTTCTTC
TRBV5-4,TRBJ2-2,TRBD1,.,CASSFDRGWTGELFF,TGTGCCAGCAGCTTTGACAGGGGGTGGACCGGGGAGCTGTTTTTT
TRBV6-5,TRBJ1-1,.,.,CASNHHAPGTEAFF,TGTGCCAGCAATCATCATGCGCCCGGAACTGAAGCTTTCTTT
TRBV5-6,TRBJ1-3,.,.,CASSLFRMGSGNTIYF,TGTGCCAGCAGCCTATTTCGAATGGGCTCTGGAAACACCATATATTTT
TRBV7-9,TRBJ2-7,TRBD2,few,CASSQGLGTTYEQYF,TGTGCCAGCAGCCAGGGACTAGGGACCACCTACGAGCAGTACTTC
TRBV6-6,TRBJ2-2,TRBD1,.,CASSWTGFTGELFF,TGTGCCAGCAGTTGGACAGGGTTTACCGGGGAGCTGTTTTTT
TRBV28,TRBJ2-7,.,once,CASSQGGTYEQYF,TGTGCCAGCAGCCAAGGGGGAACCTACGAGCAGTACTTC
TRBV6-5,TRBJ1-3,TRBD1,.,CASSYSRDSGNTIYF,TGTGCCAGCAGTTACTCCCGGGACAGCGGAAACACCATATATTTT
TRBV19,TRBJ2-7,.,.,CASSIGRIYEQYF,TGTGCCAGTAGTATAGGTCGCATCTACGAGCAGTACTTC
TRBV6-1,TRBJ2-3,TRBD1,.,CASRRGQGTDTQYF,TGTGCCAGCAGGAGGGGACAGGGCACAGATACGCAGTATTTT
TRBV11-3,TRBJ2-2,.,.,CASSFGTLNTGELFF,TGTGCCAGCAGCTTCGGGACTCTGAACACCGGGGAGCTGTTTTTT
TRBV5-5,TRBJ1-2,.,.,CASSRGLGVYGYTF,TGTGCCAGCAGCCGCGGTTTGGGGGTATATGGCTACACCTTC
TRBV4-2,TRBJ1-4,TRBD1,.,CASSQPGQGAEKLFF,TGTGCCAGCAGCCAACCAGGACAGGGGGCAGAAAAACTGTTTTTT
TRBV10-1,TRBJ1-2,TRBD1,.,CAVSGTGAKGYTF,TGCGCCGTTTCTGGGACAGGGGCTAAGGGCTACACCTTC
TRBV27,TRBJ1-2,.,.,CASSLGGNGYTF,TGTGCCAGCAGTTTGGGGGGCAATGGCTACACCTTC
TRBV2,TRBJ1-5,.,.,CASSEDWGSNQPQHF,TGTGCCAGCAGTGAAGATTGGGGAAGCAATCAGCCCCAGCATTTT
TRBV5-6,TRBJ2-5,.,.,CASSDQETQYF,TGTGCCAGCAGCGATCAAGAGACCCAGTACTTC
TRBV4-1,TRBJ2-7,TRBD2,.,CASSPSLAGAYEQYF,TGCGCCAGCAGCCCAAGCCTAGCGGGAGCCTACGAGCAGTACTTC
TRBV14,TRBJ2-3,TRBD2,.,CASSQDPNRSGRLTDTQYF,TGTGCCAGCAGCCAAGATCCCAACCGTAGCGGGAGGCTCACAGATACGCAGTATTTT
TRBV27,TRBJ1-2,.,.,CASSTRGSTNYGYTF,TGTGCCAGCAGTACTCGTGGTAGTACTAACTATGGCTACACCTTC
TRBV6-1,TRBJ2-7,TRBD2,.,CASSLAGAVYEQYF,TGTGCCAGCAGTCTAGCGGGAGCCGTTTACGAGCAGTACTTC
TRBV18,TRBJ2-2,.,medium-sized,CASSPPGWNTGELFF,TGTGCCAGCTCACCACCAGGGTGGAACACCGGGGAGCTGTTTTTT
TRBV21-1,TRBJ1-5,.,once,CASSKVEQGESNQPQHF,TGTGCCAGCAGCAAAGTCGAACAGGGAGAGAGCAATCAGCCCCAGCATTTT
TRBV27,TRBJ2-3,TRBD2,.,CASSLWLAGKTQYF,TGTGCCAGCAGTTTATGGCTAGCGGGAAAGACGCAGTATTTT
TRBV11-2,TRBJ2-3,TRBD2,.,CASSAGGGTDTQYF,TGTGCCAGCAGCGCGGGAGGGGGCACAGATACGCAGTATTTT
TRBV28,TRBJ1-2,.,.,CASSLGRSNYGYTF,TGTGCCAGCAGTTTGGGCCGCTCTAACTATGGCTACACCTTC
TRBV5-5,TRBJ1-4,.,.,CASSSYPRGATNEKLFF,TGTGCCAGCAGCTCGTACCCGAGGGGCGCGACTAATGAAAAACTGTTTTTT
TRBV27,TRBJ1-2,.,.,CASSLFEGKAGGYTF,TGTGCCAGCAGTTTATTTGAGGGTAAAGCGGGCGGCTACACCTTC
TRBV6-1,TRBJ2-2,TRBD2,few,CASSGRTSGTGWELFF,TGTGCCAGCAGTGGAAGGACTAGCGGGACAGGGTGGGAGCTGTTTTTT
TRBV5-4,TRBJ1-4,.,.,CASSSGAIPNEKLFF,TGTGCCAGCAGCTCGGGGGCGATCCCTAATGAAAAACTGTTTTTT
TRBV9,TRBJ1-3,.,.,CASSVSGVGNTIYF,TGTGCCAGCAGCGTATCCGGAGTTGGAAACACCATATATTTT
TRBV19,TRBJ1-4,.,.,CASSFGQLNEKLFF,TGTGCCAGTAGTTTCGGACAGTTAAATGAAAAACTGTTTTTT
TRBV30,TRBJ2-5,.,few,CAWSFQETQYF,TGTGCCTGGAGTTTCCAAGAGACCCAGTACTTC
TRBV28,TRBJ2-1,.,.,CASALLGNNEQFF,TGTGCCAGCGCCCTTTTGGGAAACAATGAGCAGTTCTTC